This T cell receptor (beta chain) was obtained from a study of beta chain features in type 1 diabetes. Looking at the study overall: Patients looked much like healthy donors when it came to age, gender and cell yields. Study-wide points: Here, the possible influence of HLA type (on TCRB rearrangement) remained unresolved.

In regard to this clone: Antigen specificity is unknown.

The CDR3 is 11 amino acids. Between the trimmed V and J ends, which lost 7 bases and 3 bases, there was a span of 7 bases. Germline V lookup: CDR1 ENHRY, CDR2 SYGVKD. Each population that was sorted was more than 98% pure. The authors reverse transcribed all of the isolated RNA, so sequencing captured expressed TCRB transcripts. Roughly 3.6 million reads, on average, came from each naive, central memory and regulatory T cell sample. Measured with immunoSEQ multiplex PCR; TCRdb has only the in-frame clones, and not every one. The sample shows 450,000 to 550,000 clones, 30% of them seen only once. This sequence joins TRBV10-3 and TRBJ2-7; D call uncertain. The TCR sequence derives from a man aged 18-30 years in good health. The sample taken for sequencing was naive CD4+ T cells from blood. CDR3 coding DNA: TGTGCCATCATGGGCAGCTACGAGCAGTACTTC. The encoded protein is CAIMGSYEQYF.